This entry describes one T cell receptor (beta chain). The antigen remains undetermined. This entry is derived from a study of T cell responses to AZD1222 COVID-19 vaccine. Second-dose schedules of about 4 or about 12 weeks were combined. From germline, CDR1 is MNHEY and CDR2 SMNVEV (reference sequence). The V and J ends lost 0 bases and 8 bases respectively, with 10 bases between them. The CDR3 runs 14 residues. Study-level results: Baseline serostatus was positive in only a handful of AZD1222 recipients.

TCRdb's copy holds only in-frame clones and misses some; the assay was immunoSEQ multiplex PCR. The sample shows fewer than 100,000 clones, 87% of them seen only once. The gene calls are TRBV27 and TRBJ2-2; D remains ambiguous. The origin of this receptor is an adult who received the AZD1222 COVID-19 vaccine. The sample was peripheral blood, taken 28 days after the second AZD1222 dose. CDR3 protein: CASSLSGVGGELFF. The CDR3 DNA follows: TGTGCCAGCAGTTTATCGGGTGTCGGAGGGGAGCTGTTTTTT.